These 25 T cell receptor beta chains were all obtained from the same sample, sequenced in a study of blood T cell repertoires in COVID-19 (dated by TCRdb to 2019 to 2021). The library was built by means of the immunoSEQ multiplex PCR assay. In its TCRdb copy, this immuneACCESS table keeps in-frame sequences only and misses some clones. Where compared with another copy, unresolved V genes explain less than half of these, and the others have no known cause. The sample profile shows about 350,000 clones; 80% to 90% of them were found once. The top ten constitute just under 6.5% of the sample. Sequencing used peripheral blood. The receptors derive from a woman aged 45-59 years with COVID-19, enrolled during active disease.

The gene calls are TRBV18 and TRBJ1-2; a weak D match, TRBD1 (5 bases). The CDR3 has 14 amino acids. Trimming shortened V by 0 bases and J by 3 bases, and 8 bases separated the two germline ends. Germline assignment: CDR1 KGHSH and CDR2 LQKENI. CDR3 nucleotides: TGTGCCAGCTCACCACCAGGGGTCTACTATGGCTACACCTTC. It yields the protein CASSPPGVYYGYTF.

The V and J genes are TRBV11-2 and TRBJ2-1, with 14 bases that match TRBD2. Trimming removed 2 bases from V and 2 bases from J; junction bases left unmatched: 8. Germline-derived CDR1 and CDR2 are SGHAT and FQNNGV. The CDR3 totals 19 residues. DNA of the CDR3: TGTGCCAGCAGCTTATTTCGACTAGCGGGAGGGTATACCTACAATGAGCAGTTCTTC. It translates to CASSLFRLAGGYTYNEQFF.

This sequence joins TRBV19 and TRBJ2-1; the D gene is possibly TRBD1 (6 bases). Germline-derived CDR1 and CDR2 are LNHDA and SQIVND (reference sequence). V was trimmed by 3 bases and J by 3 bases, leaving 9 bases between them. This CDR3 has 14 residues. CDR3 coding DNA: TGTGCCAGTAGTATCAACAGGGACTACAATGAGCAGTTCTTC. Its translation is CASSINRDYNEQFF. Complete variable domain (other parts from reference TRBV19 and TRBJ2-1): DGGITQSPKYLFRKEGQNVTLSCEQNLNHDAMYWYRQDPGQGLRLIYYSQIVNDFQKGDIAEGYSVSREKKESFPLTVTSAQKNPTAFYLCASSINRDYNEQFFGPGTRLTVL.

This chain links TRBV2 with TRBJ1-2, with 7 positions matching TRBD1. The CDR3 has 12 residues. Germline trimming cut 7 bases from V and 3 bases from J; bases unmatched to any gene: 2. Germline V gene lookup returns CDR1 SNHLY and CDR2 FYNNEI. This CDR3 reads CASNTGDYGYTF. For the CDR3, the DNA is TGTGCCAGCAACACAGGGGACTATGGCTACACCTTC.

V usage is TRBV30 and J usage is TRBJ1-3; D not certain. The germline V gene has CDR1 GTSNPN and CDR2 SVGIG (reference sequence). This CDR3 is built from 13 residues. Between the trimmed V and J ends, which lost 8 bases and 0 bases, there was a span of 11 bases. The CDR3 DNA reads TGTGCCCTCCGTCCGGGCTCTGGAAACACCATATATTTT. Protein: CALRPGSGNTIYF.

The chain uses TRBV7-2 and TRBJ1-1; D gene unclear. CDR1 and CDR2 from the germline V gene are SGHTA and FQGNSA. The CDR3 runs 15 residues. V lost 0 bases and J lost 4, with 12 bases in between. This CDR3 is CASSLAGQSVTEAFF. The CDR3 DNA reads TGTGCCAGCAGCTTAGCGGGCCAGTCGGTCACTGAAGCTTTCTTT.

Note on this clone: One end of the junction does not line up with germline, which may come from a read error. The genes are TRBV5-1 and TRBJ1-4, with a weak D call TRBD1 (5 bases). CDR3 length: 21 amino acids. Germline loops: CDR1 SGHRS, CDR2 YFSETQ. The CDR3 nucleotides read TGCGCCAGCCGCTTTGGGAACCGAAGGCAGGGATCAGGAGCAACTAATGAAAAACTGTTTTTT. Translating it yields CASRFGNRRQGSGATNEKLFF.

In its sample, this clone was seen many times. This chain joins TRBV5-4 and TRBJ2-6; 7 bases are shared with TRBD2. The CDR3 has 16 amino acids. V shed 0 bases, J shed 2 bases, and the junction held 2 bases outside the gene matches. Germline V gene sequence: CDR1 SGHNT, CDR2 YYREEE (reference sequence). The DNA of the CDR3 is TGTGCCAGCAGCTTGGACCGGGGGGCTGGGGCCAACGTCCTGACTTTC. Translation gives CASSLDRGAGANVLTF.

The CDR3 spells CASGPEGGYTEAFF. The CDR3 nucleotides are TGTGCTAGTGGTCCCGAAGGGGGTTACACTGAAGCTTTCTTT. The rearrangement joins TRBV12-5 to TRBJ1-1, with a tentative D call TRBD1 (6 bases). The CDR3 has 14 amino acids. Trimming took 5 bases from V and 3 from J, leaving 13 bases between them. Looked up from germline, CDR1 is LGHNT and CDR2 is FRNRAP.

Here the CDR3 reads CASSSRLSAGELFF. The CDR3 coding sequence is TGTGCCAGCAGCTCCCGATTGTCAGCCGGGGAGCTGTTTTTT. This rearrangement joins TRBV11-2 to TRBJ2-2, with D unclear. The germline gives CDR1 SGHAT, CDR2 FQNNGV. The CDR3 is 14 amino acids. The ends were cut back, 4 bases at V and 6 bases at J, with 12 bases in the middle.

V usage is TRBV2 and J usage is TRBJ1-1; D remains unclear. The CDR3 is 12 residues long. V lost 4 bases to trimming and J lost 6 bases, with 9 bases between them. Per the germline V gene, CDR1 is SNHLY and CDR2 is FYNNEI. DNA of the CDR3: TGTGCCAGCAGTGCAGAGGGTCCTGAAGCTTTCTTT. Amino acids: CASSAEGPEAFF.

The chain has TRBV6-2 or TRBV6-3 and TRBJ2-5, with unresolved D. Per the germline V gene, CDR1 is MNHEY and CDR2 is SVGEGT. The ends were cut back, 2 bases at V and 0 bases at J, with 7 bases in the middle. This CDR3 has 14 amino acids. CDR3 in amino acids: CASSYKAYQETQYF. CDR3 sequence (DNA): TGTGCCAGCAGTTACAAAGCTTACCAAGAGACCCAGTACTTC.

There are a few counts of this clone. The chain uses TRBV3-1 (or the pseudogene TRBV3-2) and TRBJ1-5, with D hard to call. Looked up from germline, CDR1 is LGHDT and CDR2 is YNNKEL (reference sequence). Trimming took 2 bases from V and 1 from J, leaving 9 bases between them. This CDR3 has 15 amino acids. As DNA, the CDR3 is TGTGCCAGCAGCCAATCTCTTAGAAGCAATCAGCCCCAGCATTTT. Translating gives CASSQSLRSNQPQHF.

The CDR3 coding sequence is TGTGCCAGCAGAGGGCATGGGGGCGGGGGCACTGAAGCTTTCTTT. Residues: CASRGHGGGGTEAFF. The chain couples TRBV2 to TRBJ1-1, with D possibly matching TRBD1 (6 bases). This CDR3 has 15 residues. V was pared by 6 bases and J by 4 bases, with 18 bases between. Per the germline V gene, CDR1 is SNHLY and CDR2 is FYNNEI.

CDR3 DNA: TGTGCCAGCAGCTCCGGGACAGGGTACACCGGGGAGCTGTTTTTT. It translates to CASSSGTGYTGELFF. The V and J genes are TRBV7-3 and TRBJ2-2; 9 nucleotides match TRBD1. This CDR3 spans 15 amino acids. The trim removed 4 bases at V and 3 bases at J, leaving 3 bases unmatched. Per germline, CDR1 SGHTA and CDR2 FQGTGA.

V is TRBV5-5 and J is TRBJ1-1, with 7 nucleotides matching TRBD1. From germline, CDR1 is SGHKS and CDR2 YYEKEE (reference sequence). J gave up 5 bases and V 4 bases, and 8 bases lay outside the gene matches. CDR3 length equals 14 residues. The chain's CDR3 is CASSQTGTGTEAFF. In nucleotides, the CDR3 is TGTGCCAGCAGCCAGACAGGGACGGGGACTGAAGCTTTCTTT.

V and J are TRBV7-9 and TRBJ2-7; TRBD2 agrees at 14 bases. This CDR3 is 17 amino acids long. The germline CDR1 and CDR2 sequences are SEHNR and FQNEAQ (reference sequence). V dropped 2 bases and J dropped 3; count of bases not matched to a gene: 6. The CDR3 nucleotides read TGTGCCAGCAGCTTAAAGGGGACTAGCGGGGGCTTCTACGAGCAGTACTTC. This sequence encodes CASSLKGTSGGFYEQYF.

This chain joins TRBV7-8 and TRBJ2-2; 14 nucleotides line up with TRBD2. The V and J ends lost 5 bases and 4 bases, in that order; junction bases with no gene match: 9. Germline CDR1 SGHVS, CDR2 FQNEAQ. The CDR3 has 18 residues. CDR3 protein: CASSPRTSGRQTTGELFF. The CDR3 coding sequence is TGTGCCAGCAGCCCTCGGACTAGCGGGAGGCAAACCACCGGGGAGCTGTTTTTT.

The chain recombines TRBV7-9 with TRBJ1-1; no reliable D call. Per the germline V gene, CDR1 is SEHNR and CDR2 is FQNEAQ (reference sequence). The CDR3 has 17 amino acids. V was trimmed by 5 bases and J by 3 bases, leaving 22 bases between them. This CDR3 reads CASSDPKTFPGDTEAFF. For the CDR3, the DNA is TGTGCCAGCAGCGACCCGAAGACGTTTCCCGGGGACACTGAAGCTTTCTTT.

The chain couples TRBV19 to TRBJ1-5; 7 nucleotides match TRBD1. This CDR3 comprises 15 residues. The germline V gene encodes CDR1 LNHDA and CDR2 SQIVND (reference sequence). V lost 1 base and J lost 2; bases outside the gene matches: 2. The CDR3 DNA sequence: TGTGCCAGTAGTATAGCGAGGGGGCGCAATCAGCCCCAGCATTTT. Protein: CASSIARGRNQPQHF. The whole variable domain, remainder taken from reference TRBV19 and TRBJ1-5, is DGGITQSPKYLFRKEGQNVTLSCEQNLNHDAMYWYRQDPGQGLRLIYYSQIVNDFQKGDIAEGYSVSREKKESFPLTVTSAQKNPTAFYLCASSIARGRNQPQHFGDGTRLSIL.

This clone was recorded only once. The chain uses TRBV27 and TRBJ1-1; D gene ambiguous. Germline V lookup: CDR1 MNHEY, CDR2 SMNVEV (reference sequence). V was cut by 7 bases and J by 2 bases, with 17 bases left in between. The length of the CDR3 is 15 residues. For the CDR3, the DNA is TGTGCCAGCATCCCTCAAAGCGGGCTAAACACTGAAGCTTTCTTT. It is translated as CASIPQSGLNTEAFF.

V usage is TRBV28 and J usage is TRBJ1-1; D gene uncertain. V dropped 4 bases and J dropped 6 bases, with 12 bases sitting between them. The CDR3 has 13 residues. Germline loops: CDR1 MDHEN, CDR2 SYDVKM. The chain's CDR3 is CASSYPAVPEAFF. The CDR3 coding sequence is TGTGCCAGCAGTTACCCGGCGGTCCCTGAAGCTTTCTTT.

This chain joins TRBV2 and TRBJ2-7, with 12 bases identical to TRBD2. The CDR3 length is 14 residues. CDR1 SNHLY and CDR2 FYNNEI come from the germline V gene. Trimming cost V 8 bases and J 0 bases; bases outside gene matches: 2. The CDR3: CASLAGGSSYEQYF. CDR3 sequence (DNA): TGTGCCAGCCTAGCGGGAGGGAGCTCCTACGAGCAGTACTTC.

The rearrangement uses TRBV5-1 and TRBJ2-7; 8 bases agree with TRBD1. This CDR3 spans 15 amino acids. J gave up 4 bases and V 3 bases, and 9 bases lay outside the gene matches. Per the germline V gene, CDR1 is SGHRS and CDR2 is YFSETQ. The CDR3 nucleotides read TGCGCCAGCAGCTCGGGACAGGCGCGGCCTTACGAGCAGTACTTC. This translates into CASSSGQARPYEQYF.

This clone was observed once. V and J are TRBV12-3 or TRBV12-4 and TRBJ2-7; D perhaps matches TRBD1 (5 bases). V gave up 6 bases and J gave up 4 bases, with 13 bases separating them. There are 13 residues in the CDR3. Here the CDR3 DNA reads TGTGCCAGCAGCCTGACAGCCCAGTACGAGCAGTACTTC. Translation gives CASSLTAQYEQYF.